The 4 T cell receptor beta chains presented below share a single source sample, sequenced in a study of cytomegalovirus exposure and HLA in healthy donors (dated by TCRdb to the late 2010s). To prepare the library, the immunoSEQ multiplex PCR assay was applied. TCRdb stores this immuneACCESS table with in-frame sequences only. Part of the clones is absent; in the studies checked, under half of the shortfall reflects unresolved V genes, and no reason is known for the rest. The sample table shows approximately 160,000 clones, and 85% to 90% are seen once. About 3.5% of the sample is taken by the ten largest. The sequencing sample was made of PBMCs. The source is a woman younger than 35 in good health and CMV-seropositive.

In its sample, this clone was seen once. This chain joins TRBV7-2 and TRBJ2-1; 9 bases align to TRBD1. Germline values: CDR1 SGHTA, CDR2 FQGNSA. The CDR3 has 13 amino acids. J lost 12 bases, V lost 5 bases, and 8 bases had no gene match. CDR3 region: CASSPGQGSGQFF. CDR3 sequence (DNA): TGTGCCAGCAGCCCGGGACAGGGAAGTGGGCAGTTCTTC.

The chain links TRBV7-2 to TRBJ2-1; D ambiguous. Trimming left V 0 bases short and J 8 bases short, with 14 bases between. Germline V gives CDR1 SGHTA, CDR2 FQGNSA. This CDR3 spans 15 amino acids. The CDR3 loop reads CASSLASGGFYEQFF. CDR3 nucleotide sequence: TGTGCCAGCAGCTTAGCGTCGGGTGGCTTTTATGAGCAGTTCTTC.

The chain employs TRBV7-8 and TRBJ2-1, with TRBD2 matching over 12 bases. Trimming took 5 bases from V and 1 from J; bases not matched to a gene: 6. The CDR3 contains 17 residues. The germline V gene encodes CDR1 SGHVS and CDR2 FQNEAQ. CDR3 coding DNA: TGTGCCAGCAGCCCAAGGACTAGCGGGATTTCCTACAATGAGCAGTTCTTC. Protein: CASSPRTSGISYNEQFF.

The CDR3 protein is CASNFMAGGANTGELFF. The CDR3 nucleotides are TGTGCCAGTAACTTCATGGCGGGAGGGGCGAACACCGGGGAGCTGTTTTTT. The rearrangement uses TRBV19 and TRBJ2-2, with 9 bases aligning to TRBD2. V lost 7 bases and J lost 0; bases outside the gene matches: 9. Germline V gene data show CDR1 as LNHDA and CDR2 as SQIVND (reference sequence). The CDR3 sequence is 17 residues long.